This T cell receptor (beta chain) is drawn from a study of CD8 T cells in Susac syndrome. The germline V and J ends were trimmed by 5 bases and 6 bases, with 16 bases remaining between them. From germline, CDR1 is SGHVS and CDR2 FNYEAQ. This CDR3 is 14 amino acids long. The table lists this clonotype with a count of one. Sequencing of TCR beta was undertaken in CD8+ and CD4+ T cells derived from blood. Random-hexamer reverse transcription was applied to about 0.45 to 1 ug RNA. Amplification of TCR beta CDR3 was carried out by immunoSEQ multiplex PCR, which covered 54 Vbeta and 13 Jbeta segments. MiXCR, applied by TCRdb to the immunoSEQ multiplex PCR reads, yields one record per CDR3 protein. This table has 250,000 to 300,000 distinct CDR3 sequences, roughly 85% appearing once.

This rearrangement joins TRBV7-6 to TRBJ2-5; no clear D. The sequenced sample was CD8+ T cells from PBMCs. The TCR comes from a human donor with multiple sclerosis. CDR3 DNA: TGTGCCAGCAGCCTAGGTAGTGGGTGGAAGACCCAGTACTTC. Its translation: CASSLGSGWKTQYF.